Below, one T cell receptor beta chain is given with its context. These data originate in a study of blood T cell repertoires in COVID-19. Study as a whole: Acute-phase and convalescent COVID-19 samples originated in the United States, Italy and Spain. The cDNA or gDNA used as material had been derived from T cells, B-cell-depleted T cells, or PBMCs.

Under the authors' procedure: Quantification of nucleated cells was approximated via reference gene primer amplification. Sequencing was performed with immunoSEQ multiplex PCR; in TCRdb, only in-frame clones are kept and a portion is missing. The DNA gave D and trimming, while V, J and clone size come from that table. The sample has around 140,000 clones, around 81% seen once; the top ten hold approximately 9.1%. This CDR3 region has 14 residues. CDR1 SGHVS and CDR2 FQNEAQ come from the germline V gene. V lost 1 base and J lost 0, with 6 bases in between. The chain employs TRBV7-8 and TRBJ1-2; D not resolved. Specimen: peripheral blood. The origin of this receptor is a woman in her sixties with active or convalescent COVID-19. The CDR3 nucleotides read TGTGCCAGCAGCTTAGACGGTACTAACTATGGCTACACCTTC. Encoded protein: CASSLDGTNYGYTF.